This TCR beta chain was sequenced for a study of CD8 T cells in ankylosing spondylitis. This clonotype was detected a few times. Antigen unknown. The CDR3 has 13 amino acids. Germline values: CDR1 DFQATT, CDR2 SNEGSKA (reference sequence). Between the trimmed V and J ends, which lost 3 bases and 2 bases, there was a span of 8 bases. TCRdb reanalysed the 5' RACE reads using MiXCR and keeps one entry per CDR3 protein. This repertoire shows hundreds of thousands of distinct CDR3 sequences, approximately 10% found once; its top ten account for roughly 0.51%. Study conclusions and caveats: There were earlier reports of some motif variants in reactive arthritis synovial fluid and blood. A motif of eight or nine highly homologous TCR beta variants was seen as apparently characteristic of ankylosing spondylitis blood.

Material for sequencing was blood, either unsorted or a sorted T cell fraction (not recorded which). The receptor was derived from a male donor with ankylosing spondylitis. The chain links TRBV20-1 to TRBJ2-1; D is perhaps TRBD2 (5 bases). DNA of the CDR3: TGCAGTGCTAGGGGGAGTCCCTACAATGAGCAGTTCTTC. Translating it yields CSARGSPYNEQFF.